The clone carrying this TCR beta chain was recorded at least ten times. Antigen unknown. After removal of 3 bases from V and 7 bases from J, the junction contained 7 bases not matched to a gene. Per the germline V gene, CDR1 is MGHRA and CDR2 is YSYEKL. This CDR3 has 14 residues. This record comes from a study of T-cell reconstitution after alpha-beta-depleted transplantation in children. Findings and limits, study-wide: Reports say that about two months after transplant, the alpha-beta T cells came out of several hundred graft clones that had expanded. One year post-transplant, T-cell counts and diversity were largely derived from T cells produced anew.

A library of TCRbeta sequences, prepared with unique molecular identifiers, was generated. Via MiXCR, TCRdb re-called the PCR reads, giving one row per CDR3 protein. Of approximately 500,000 distinct CDR3 sequences listed, about 10% are singletons. The TCR comes from a child younger than 10 with inherited bone marrow failure, due to receive a stem cell transplant. J is TRBJ2-7 and V is TRBV4-1; 9 bases line up with TRBD2. Material: PBMCs, obtained before TCRalphabeta/CD19-depleted stem cell transplant. The CDR3 nucleotides are TGCGCCAGCAGCCAGGGGACTAGCCTCCGGGAGCAGTACTTC. Protein sequence: CASSQGTSLREQYF.